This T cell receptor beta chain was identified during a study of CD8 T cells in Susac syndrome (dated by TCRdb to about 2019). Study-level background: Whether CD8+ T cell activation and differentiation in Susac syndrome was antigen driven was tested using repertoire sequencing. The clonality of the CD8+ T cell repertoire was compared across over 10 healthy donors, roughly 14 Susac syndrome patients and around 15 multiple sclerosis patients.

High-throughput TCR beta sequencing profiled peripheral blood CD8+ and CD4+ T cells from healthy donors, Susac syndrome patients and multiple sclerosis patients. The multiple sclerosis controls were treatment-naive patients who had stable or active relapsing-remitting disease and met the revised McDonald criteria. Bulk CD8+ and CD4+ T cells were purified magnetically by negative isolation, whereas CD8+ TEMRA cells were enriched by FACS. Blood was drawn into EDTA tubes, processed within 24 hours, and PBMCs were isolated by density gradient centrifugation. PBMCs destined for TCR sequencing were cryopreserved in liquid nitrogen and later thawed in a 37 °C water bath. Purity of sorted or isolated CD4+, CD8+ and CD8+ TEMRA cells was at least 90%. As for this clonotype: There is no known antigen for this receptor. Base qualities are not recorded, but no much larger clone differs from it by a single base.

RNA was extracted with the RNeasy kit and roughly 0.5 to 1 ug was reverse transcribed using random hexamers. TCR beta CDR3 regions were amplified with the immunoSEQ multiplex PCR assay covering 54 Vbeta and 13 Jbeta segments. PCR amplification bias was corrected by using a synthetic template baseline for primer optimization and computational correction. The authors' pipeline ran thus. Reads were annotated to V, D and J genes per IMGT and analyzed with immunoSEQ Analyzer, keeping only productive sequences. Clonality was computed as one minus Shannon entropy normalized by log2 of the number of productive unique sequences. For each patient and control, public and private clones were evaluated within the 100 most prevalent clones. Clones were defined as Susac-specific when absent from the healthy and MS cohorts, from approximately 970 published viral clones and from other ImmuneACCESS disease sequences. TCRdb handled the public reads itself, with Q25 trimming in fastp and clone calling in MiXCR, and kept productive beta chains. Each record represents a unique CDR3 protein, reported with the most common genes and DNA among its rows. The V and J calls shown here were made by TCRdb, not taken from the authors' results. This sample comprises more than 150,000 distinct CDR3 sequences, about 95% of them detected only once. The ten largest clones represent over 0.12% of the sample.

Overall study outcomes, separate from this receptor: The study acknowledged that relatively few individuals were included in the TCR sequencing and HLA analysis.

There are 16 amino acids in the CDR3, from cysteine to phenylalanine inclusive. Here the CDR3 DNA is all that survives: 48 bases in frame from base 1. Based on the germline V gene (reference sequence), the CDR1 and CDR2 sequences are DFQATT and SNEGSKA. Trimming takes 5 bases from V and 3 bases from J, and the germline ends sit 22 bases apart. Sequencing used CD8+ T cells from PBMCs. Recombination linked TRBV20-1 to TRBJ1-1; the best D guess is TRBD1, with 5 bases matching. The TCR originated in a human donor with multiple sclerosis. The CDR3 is CSASPWDFGDHTEAFF. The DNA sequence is TGCAGTGCTTCTCCCTGGGACTTTGGGGATCACACTGAAGCTTTCTTT.